The T cell receptor beta chain described here comes from a study of cytomegalovirus exposure and HLA in healthy donors. To note about this clone: Its cognate antigen is unknown.

The CDR3 length is 18 residues. CDR1 and CDR2 (germline): SEHNR, FQNEAQ (reference sequence). Trimming left V 5 bases short and J 3 bases short, with 23 bases between. Study results and limitations: As was reported, the classifier diagnosed cytomegalovirus status with high specificity and sensitivity.

Generated by immunoSEQ multiplex PCR, the TCRdb table keeps only in-frame clones and is missing some. The sample has tens of thousands of clones; approximately 94% are singletons. The rearrangement uses TRBV7-9 and TRBJ1-5; TRBD1 might be the D (6 bases). This receptor was obtained from a man between 18 and 35 years old in good health and CMV-seropositive. Input material: PBMCs. The CDR3 loop is CASSQEGIWDTVNQPQHF. CDR3 nucleotide sequence: TGTGCCAGCAGCCAAGAAGGTATTTGGGACACCGTCAATCAGCCCCAGCATTTT.